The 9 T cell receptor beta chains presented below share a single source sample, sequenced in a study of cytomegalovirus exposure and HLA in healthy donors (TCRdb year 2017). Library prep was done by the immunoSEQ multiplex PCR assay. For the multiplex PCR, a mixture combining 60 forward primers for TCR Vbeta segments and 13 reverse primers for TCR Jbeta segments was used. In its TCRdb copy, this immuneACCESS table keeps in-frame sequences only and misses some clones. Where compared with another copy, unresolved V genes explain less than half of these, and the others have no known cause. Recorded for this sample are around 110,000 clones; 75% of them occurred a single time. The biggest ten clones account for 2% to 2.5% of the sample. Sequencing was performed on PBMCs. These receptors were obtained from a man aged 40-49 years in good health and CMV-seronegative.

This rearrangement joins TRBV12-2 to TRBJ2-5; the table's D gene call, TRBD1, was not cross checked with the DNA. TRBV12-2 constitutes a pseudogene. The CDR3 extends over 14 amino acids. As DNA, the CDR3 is TGTGCAAGTCGCTTAATGGCAGGTGAGGAGACCCAGTACTTC. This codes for CASRLMAGEETQYF.

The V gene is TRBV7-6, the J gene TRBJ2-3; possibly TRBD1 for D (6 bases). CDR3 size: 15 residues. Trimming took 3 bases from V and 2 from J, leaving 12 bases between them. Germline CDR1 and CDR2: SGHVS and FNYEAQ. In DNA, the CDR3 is TGTGCCAGCAGCTTCAGGGGTCGCTACACAGATACGCAGTATTTT. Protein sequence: CASSFRGRYTDTQYF.

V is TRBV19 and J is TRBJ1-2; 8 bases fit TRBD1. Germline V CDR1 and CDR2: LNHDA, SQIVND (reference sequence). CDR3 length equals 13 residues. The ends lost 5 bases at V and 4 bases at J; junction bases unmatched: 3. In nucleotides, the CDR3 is TGTGCCAGTAGTGGCGGACAGGGCTATGGCTACACCTTC. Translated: CASSGGQGYGYTF.

The CDR3 is CASSIGQGLSEAFF. CDR3 coding DNA: TGCGCCAGCAGCATAGGACAGGGGCTGTCTGAAGCTTTCTTT. This rearrangement joins TRBV5-1 to TRBJ1-1, with 9 bases aligning to TRBD1. CDR1 SGHRS and CDR2 YFSETQ come from the germline V gene. With 4 bases clipped from V and 6 bases from J, the junction kept 7 bases outside the gene matches. The CDR3 has 14 amino acids.

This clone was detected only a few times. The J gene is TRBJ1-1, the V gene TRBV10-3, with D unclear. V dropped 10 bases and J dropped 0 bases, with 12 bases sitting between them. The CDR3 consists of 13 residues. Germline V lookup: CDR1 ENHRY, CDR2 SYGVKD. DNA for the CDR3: TGTGCCACGGGGTTGGGTATGAACACTGAAGCTTTCTTT. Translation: CATGLGMNTEAFF.

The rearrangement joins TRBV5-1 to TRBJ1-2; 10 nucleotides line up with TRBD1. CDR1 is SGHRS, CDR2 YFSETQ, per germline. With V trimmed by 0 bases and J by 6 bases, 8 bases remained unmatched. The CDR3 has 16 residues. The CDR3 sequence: CASSLVATDRGDGYTF. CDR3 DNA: TGCGCCAGCAGCTTGGTCGCGACGGACAGGGGGGATGGCTACACCTTC.

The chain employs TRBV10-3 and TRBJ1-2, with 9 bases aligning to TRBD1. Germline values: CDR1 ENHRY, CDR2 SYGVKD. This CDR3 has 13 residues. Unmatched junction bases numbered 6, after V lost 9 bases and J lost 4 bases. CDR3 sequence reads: CAIGQGMAYGYTF. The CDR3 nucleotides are TGTGCCATTGGACAGGGGATGGCCTATGGCTACACCTTC.

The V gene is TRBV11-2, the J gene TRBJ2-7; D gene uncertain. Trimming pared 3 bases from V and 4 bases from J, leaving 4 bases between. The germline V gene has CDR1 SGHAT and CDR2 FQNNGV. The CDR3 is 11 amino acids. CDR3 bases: TGTGCCAGCAGCTTCAGTTACGAGCAGTACTTC. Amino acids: CASSFSYEQYF.

The CDR3: CASSFGSGGETDTQYF. In DNA form, the CDR3 reads TGTGCCAGCAGCTTTGGGTCAGGGGGCGAGACAGATACGCAGTATTTT. The V call is TRBV13, the J call TRBJ2-3; 8 nucleotides align to TRBD1. This CDR3 region has 16 residues. With 3 bases clipped from V and 3 bases from J, the junction kept 8 bases outside the gene matches. CDR1 is PRHDT and CDR2 is FYEKMQ in the germline V gene (reference sequence).